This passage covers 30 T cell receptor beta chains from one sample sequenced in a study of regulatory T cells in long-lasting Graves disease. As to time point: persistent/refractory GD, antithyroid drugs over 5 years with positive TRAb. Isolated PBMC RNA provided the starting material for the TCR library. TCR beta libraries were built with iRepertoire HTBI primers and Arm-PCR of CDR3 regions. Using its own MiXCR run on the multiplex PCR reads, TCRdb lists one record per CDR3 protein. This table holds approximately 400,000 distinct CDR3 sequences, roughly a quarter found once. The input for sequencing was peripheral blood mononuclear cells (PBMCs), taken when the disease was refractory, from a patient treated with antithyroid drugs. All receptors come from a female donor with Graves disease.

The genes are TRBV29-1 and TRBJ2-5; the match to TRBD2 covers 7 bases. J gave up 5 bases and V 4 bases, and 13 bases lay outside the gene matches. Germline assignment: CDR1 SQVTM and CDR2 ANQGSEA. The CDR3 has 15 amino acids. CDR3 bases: TGCAGCGTTGGCACGCGGGAGTCACGATGGGAGACCCAGTACTTC. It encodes CSVGTRESRWETQYF.

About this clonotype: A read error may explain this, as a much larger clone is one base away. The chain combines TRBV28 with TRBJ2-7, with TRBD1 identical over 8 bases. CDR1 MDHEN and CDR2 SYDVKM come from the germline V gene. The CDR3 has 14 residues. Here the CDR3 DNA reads TGTGCCAGCAGGAAAAGGGACAGGTACTACGAGCGGTACTTC. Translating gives CASRKRDRYYERYF.

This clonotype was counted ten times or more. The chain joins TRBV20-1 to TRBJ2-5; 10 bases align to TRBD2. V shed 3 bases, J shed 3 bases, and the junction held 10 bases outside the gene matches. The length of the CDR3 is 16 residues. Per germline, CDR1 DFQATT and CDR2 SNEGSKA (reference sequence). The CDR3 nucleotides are TGCAGTGCTAGCCCCAGCGGGAGGGCCGGGGAAGAGACCCAGTACTTC. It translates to CSASPSGRAGEETQYF.

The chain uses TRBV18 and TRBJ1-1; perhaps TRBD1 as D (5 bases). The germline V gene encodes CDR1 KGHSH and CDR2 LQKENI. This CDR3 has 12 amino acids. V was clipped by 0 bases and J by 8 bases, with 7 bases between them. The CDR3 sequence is CASSPPNREAFF. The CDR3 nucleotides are TGTGCCAGCTCACCACCGAACAGGGAAGCTTTCTTT. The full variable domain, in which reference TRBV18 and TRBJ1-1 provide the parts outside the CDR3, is NAGVMQNPRHLVRRRGQEARLRCSPMKGHSHVYWYRQLPEEGLKFMVYLQKENIIDESGMPKERFSAEFPKEGPSILRIQQVVRGDSAAYFCASSPPNREAFFGQGTRLTVV.

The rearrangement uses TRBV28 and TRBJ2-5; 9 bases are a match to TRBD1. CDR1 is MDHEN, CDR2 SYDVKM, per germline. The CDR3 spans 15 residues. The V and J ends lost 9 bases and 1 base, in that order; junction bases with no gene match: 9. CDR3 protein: CASNSGTGIQETQYF. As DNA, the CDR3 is TGTGCCAGTAATTCCGGGACAGGGATCCAAGAGACCCAGTACTTC.

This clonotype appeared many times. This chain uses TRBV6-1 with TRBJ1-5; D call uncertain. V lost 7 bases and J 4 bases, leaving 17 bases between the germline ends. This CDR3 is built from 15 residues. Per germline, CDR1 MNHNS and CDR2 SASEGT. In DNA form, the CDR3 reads TGTGCCAGCATTCCGTCTGCTGGGATAAATCAGCCCCAGCATTTT. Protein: CASIPSAGINQPQHF.

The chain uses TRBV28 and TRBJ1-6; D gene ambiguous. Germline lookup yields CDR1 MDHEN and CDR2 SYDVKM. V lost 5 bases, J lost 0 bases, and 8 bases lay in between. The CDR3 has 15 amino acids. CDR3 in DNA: TGTGCCAGCAGTAGACCGTCCTCCTATAATTCACCCCTCCACTTT. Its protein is CASSRPSSYNSPLHF.

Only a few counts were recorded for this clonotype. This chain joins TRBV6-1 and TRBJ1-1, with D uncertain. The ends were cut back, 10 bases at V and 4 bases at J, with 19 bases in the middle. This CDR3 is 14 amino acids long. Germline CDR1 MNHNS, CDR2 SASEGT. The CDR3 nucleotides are TGTGCCACCACAATCCGTGGGCTAGGCACTGAAGCTTTCTTT. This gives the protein CATTIRGLGTEAFF.

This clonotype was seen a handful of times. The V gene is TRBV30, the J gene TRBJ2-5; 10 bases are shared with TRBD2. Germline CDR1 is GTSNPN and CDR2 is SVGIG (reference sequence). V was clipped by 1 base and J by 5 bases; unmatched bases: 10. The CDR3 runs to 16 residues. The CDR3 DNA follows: TGTGCCTGGAGTGGGCAAGCGGGAGGGTTTCTGGAGACCCAGTACTTC. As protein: CAWSGQAGGFLETQYF. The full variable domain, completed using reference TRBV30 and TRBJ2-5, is SQTIHQWPATLVQPVGSPLSLECTVEGTSNPNLYWYRQAAGRGLQLLFYSVGIGQISSEVPQNLSASRPQDRQFILSSKKLLLSDSGFYLCAWSGQAGGFLETQYFGPGTRLLVL.

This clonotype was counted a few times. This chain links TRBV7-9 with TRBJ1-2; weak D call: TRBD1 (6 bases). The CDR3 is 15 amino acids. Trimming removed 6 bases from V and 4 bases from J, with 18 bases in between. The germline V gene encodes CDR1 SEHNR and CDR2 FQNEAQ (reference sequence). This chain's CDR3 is CASRPKGTTIYGYTF. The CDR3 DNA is TGTGCCAGCAGACCAAAAGGGACAACTATCTATGGCTACACCTTC.

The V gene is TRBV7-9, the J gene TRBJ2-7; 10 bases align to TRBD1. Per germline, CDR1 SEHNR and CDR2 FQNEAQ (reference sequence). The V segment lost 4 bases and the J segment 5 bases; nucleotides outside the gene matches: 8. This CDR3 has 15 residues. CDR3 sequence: CASSSETGGLDEQYF. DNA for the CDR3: TGTGCCAGCAGCTCAGAGACAGGGGGCTTGGACGAGCAGTACTTC.

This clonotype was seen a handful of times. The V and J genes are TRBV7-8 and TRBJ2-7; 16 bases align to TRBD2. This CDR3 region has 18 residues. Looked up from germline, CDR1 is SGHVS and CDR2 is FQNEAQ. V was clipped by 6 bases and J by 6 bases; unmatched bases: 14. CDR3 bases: TGTGCCAGCAGGCGCAAGACTCCGGGACTAGCGGGAGGGGGCGAGCAGTACTTC. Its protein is CASRRKTPGLAGGGEQYF.

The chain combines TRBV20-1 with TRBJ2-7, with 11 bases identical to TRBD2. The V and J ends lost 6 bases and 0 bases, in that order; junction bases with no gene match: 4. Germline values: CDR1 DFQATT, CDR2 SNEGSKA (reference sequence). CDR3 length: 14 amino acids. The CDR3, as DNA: TGCAGTGCCGCCACTAGCGGGGGCTCCTACGAGCAGTACTTC. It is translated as CSAATSGGSYEQYF.

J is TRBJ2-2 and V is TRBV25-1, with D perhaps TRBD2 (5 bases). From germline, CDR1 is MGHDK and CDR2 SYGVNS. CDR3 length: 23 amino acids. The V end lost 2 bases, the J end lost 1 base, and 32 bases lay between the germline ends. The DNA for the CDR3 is TGTGCCAGCAGTGAAGCAATATCGATCCCGCAGGTCATCGGGGAGAAGAACACCGGGGAGCTGTTTTTT. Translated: CASSEAISIPQVIGEKNTGELFF.

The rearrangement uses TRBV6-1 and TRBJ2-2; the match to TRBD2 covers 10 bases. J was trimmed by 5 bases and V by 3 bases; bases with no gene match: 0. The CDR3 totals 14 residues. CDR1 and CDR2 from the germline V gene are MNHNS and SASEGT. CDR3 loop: CASSETSGTGELFF. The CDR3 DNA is TGTGCCAGCAGTGAGACTAGCGGGACCGGGGAGCTGTTTTTT.

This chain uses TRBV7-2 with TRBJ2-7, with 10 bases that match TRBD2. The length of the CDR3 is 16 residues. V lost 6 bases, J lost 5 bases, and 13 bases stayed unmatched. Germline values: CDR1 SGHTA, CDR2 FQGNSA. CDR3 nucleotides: TGTGCCAGCAGACCAAACCAAGCGGGAGGGTTCCACGAGCAGTACTTC. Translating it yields CASRPNQAGGFHEQYF.

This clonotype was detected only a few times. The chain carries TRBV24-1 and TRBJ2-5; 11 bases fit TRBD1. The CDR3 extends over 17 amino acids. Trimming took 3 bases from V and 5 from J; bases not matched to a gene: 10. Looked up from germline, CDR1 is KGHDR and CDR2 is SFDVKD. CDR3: CATSDLGQGVRRETQYF. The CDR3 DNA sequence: TGTGCCACCAGTGATCTGGGACAGGGGGTCAGGAGGGAGACCCAGTACTTC.

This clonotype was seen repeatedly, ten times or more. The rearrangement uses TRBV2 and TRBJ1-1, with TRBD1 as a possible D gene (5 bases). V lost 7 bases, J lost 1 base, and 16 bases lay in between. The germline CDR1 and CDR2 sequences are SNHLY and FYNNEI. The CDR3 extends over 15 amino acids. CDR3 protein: CASTADSGGNTEAFF. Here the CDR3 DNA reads TGTGCCAGCACCGCAGATTCCGGGGGGAACACTGAAGCTTTCTTT.

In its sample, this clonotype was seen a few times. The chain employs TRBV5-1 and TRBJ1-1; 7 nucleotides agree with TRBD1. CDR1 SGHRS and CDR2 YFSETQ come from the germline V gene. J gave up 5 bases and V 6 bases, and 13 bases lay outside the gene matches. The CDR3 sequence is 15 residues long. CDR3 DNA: TGCGCCAGCACCCGACAGGGAACGGGGGGAACTGAAGCTTTCTTT. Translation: CASTRQGTGGTEAFF. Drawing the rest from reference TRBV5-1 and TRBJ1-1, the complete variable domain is KAGVTQTPRYLIKTRGQQVTLSCSPISGHRSVSWYQQTPGQGLQFLFEYFSETQRNKGNFPGRFSGRQFSNSRSEMNVSTLELGDSALYLCASTRQGTGGTEAFFGQGTRLTVV.

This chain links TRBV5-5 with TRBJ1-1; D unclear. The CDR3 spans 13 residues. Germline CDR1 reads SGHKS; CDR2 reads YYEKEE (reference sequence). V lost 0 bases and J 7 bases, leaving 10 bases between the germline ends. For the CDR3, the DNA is TGTGCCAGCAGCTTGGGTGTGGCAATTGAAGCTTTCTTT. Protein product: CASSLGVAIEAFF.

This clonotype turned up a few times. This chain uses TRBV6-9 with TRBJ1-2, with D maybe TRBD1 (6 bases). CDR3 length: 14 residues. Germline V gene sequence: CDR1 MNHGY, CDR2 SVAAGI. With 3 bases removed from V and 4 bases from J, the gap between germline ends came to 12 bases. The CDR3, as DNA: TGTGCCAGCAGTTACAGGGGCGCGATCTATGGCTACACCTTC. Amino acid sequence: CASSYRGAIYGYTF.

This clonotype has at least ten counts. CDR3: CASSLEGEGQETQYF. CDR3 nucleotide sequence: TGTGCCAGCAGTTTAGAGGGAGAAGGGCAAGAGACCCAGTACTTC. The chain has TRBV28 and TRBJ2-5; D may be TRBD2 (5 bases). Germline CDR1 MDHEN, CDR2 SYDVKM. V was clipped by 2 bases and J by 2 bases, with 12 bases between them. CDR3 length equals 15 residues.

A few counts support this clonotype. CDR3 in DNA: TGTGCCAGCAGCTTAGGGGCCAGACTCTACGAGCAGTACTTC. Translation: CASSLGARLYEQYF. The genes are TRBV7-8 and TRBJ2-7; D unresolved. Trimming shortened V by 1 base and J by 3 bases, and 10 bases separated the two germline ends. This CDR3 is built from 14 residues. Germline CDR1 is SGHVS and CDR2 is FQNEAQ.

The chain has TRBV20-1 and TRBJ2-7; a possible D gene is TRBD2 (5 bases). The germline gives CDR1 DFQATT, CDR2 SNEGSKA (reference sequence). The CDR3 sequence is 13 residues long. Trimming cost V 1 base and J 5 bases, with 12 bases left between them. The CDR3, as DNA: TGCAGTGCTAGAGTCGGGAACGGACACGAGCAGTACTTC. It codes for CSARVGNGHEQYF.

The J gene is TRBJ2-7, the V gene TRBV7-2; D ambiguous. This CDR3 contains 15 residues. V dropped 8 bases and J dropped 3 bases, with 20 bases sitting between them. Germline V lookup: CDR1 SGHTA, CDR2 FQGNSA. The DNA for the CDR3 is TGTGCCAGCTCACCACCGGTCCGAACCGTCTACGAGCAGTACTTC. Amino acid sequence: CASSPPVRTVYEQYF. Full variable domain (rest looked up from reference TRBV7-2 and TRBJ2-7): GAGVSQSPSNKVTEKGKDVELRCDPISGHTALYWYRQSLGQGLEFLIYFQGNSAPDKSGLPSDRFSAERTGGSVSTLTIQRTQQEDSAVYLCASSPPVRTVYEQYFGPGTRLTVT.

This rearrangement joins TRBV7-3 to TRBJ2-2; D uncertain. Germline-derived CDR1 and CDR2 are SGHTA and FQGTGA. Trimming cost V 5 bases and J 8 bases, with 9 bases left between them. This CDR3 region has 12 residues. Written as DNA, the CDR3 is TGTGCCAGCAGCACCCTGGGGGGGGAGCTGTTTTTT. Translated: CASSTLGGELFF.

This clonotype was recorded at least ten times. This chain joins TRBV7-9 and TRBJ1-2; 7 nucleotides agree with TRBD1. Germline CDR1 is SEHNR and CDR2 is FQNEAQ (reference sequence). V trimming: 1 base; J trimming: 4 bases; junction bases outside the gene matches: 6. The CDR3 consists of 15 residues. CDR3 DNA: TGTGCCAGCAGCTTAGAAGGGGGCGGCGGCTATGGCTACACCTTC. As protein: CASSLEGGGGYGYTF.

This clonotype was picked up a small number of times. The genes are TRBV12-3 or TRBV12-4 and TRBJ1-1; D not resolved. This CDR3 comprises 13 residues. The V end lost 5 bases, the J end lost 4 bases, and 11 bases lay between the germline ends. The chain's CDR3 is CASSAVTGTEAFF. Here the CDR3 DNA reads TGTGCCAGCAGTGCGGTAACGGGCACTGAAGCTTTCTTT.

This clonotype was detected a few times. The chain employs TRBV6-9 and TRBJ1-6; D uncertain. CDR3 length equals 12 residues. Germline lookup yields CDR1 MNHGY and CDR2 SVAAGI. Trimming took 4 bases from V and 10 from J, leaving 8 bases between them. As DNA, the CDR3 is TGTGCCAGCAGTTCTCCCGGCTCACCCCTCCACTTT. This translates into CASSSPGSPLHF.

CDR3 in amino acids: CASSWGGGGFNEQFF. For the CDR3, the DNA is TGTGCCAGCAGCTGGGGGGGCGGCGGATTTAATGAGCAGTTCTTC. The J gene is TRBJ2-1, the V gene TRBV7-9, with D perhaps TRBD2 (7 bases). Trimming took 4 bases from V and 7 from J, leaving 17 bases between them. Germline V lookup: CDR1 SEHNR, CDR2 FQNEAQ (reference sequence). The CDR3 is 15 amino acids.